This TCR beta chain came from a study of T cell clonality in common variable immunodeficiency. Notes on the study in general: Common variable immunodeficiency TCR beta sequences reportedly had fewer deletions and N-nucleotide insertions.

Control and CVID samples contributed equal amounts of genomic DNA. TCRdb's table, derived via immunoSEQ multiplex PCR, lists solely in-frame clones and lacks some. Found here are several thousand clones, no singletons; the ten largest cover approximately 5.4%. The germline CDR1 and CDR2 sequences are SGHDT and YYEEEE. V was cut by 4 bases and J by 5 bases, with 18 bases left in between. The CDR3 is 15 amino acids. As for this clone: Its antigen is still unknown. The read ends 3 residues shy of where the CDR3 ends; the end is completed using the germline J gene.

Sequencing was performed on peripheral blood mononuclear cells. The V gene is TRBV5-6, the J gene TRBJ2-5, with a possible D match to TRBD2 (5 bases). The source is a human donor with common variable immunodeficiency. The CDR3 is CASSASGLPGETQYF. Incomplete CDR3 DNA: TGTGCCAGCAGCGCGAGCGGCCTCCCTGGGGAGACC.